This TCR beta chain originates from a study of long-term antiretroviral therapy in people with HIV. Broader study findings: ART was followed by higher diversity that remained below transplant donor controls.

Germline V gene data show CDR1 as SGHTA and CDR2 as FQGTGA. Trimming stripped 2 bases from V and 3 bases from J, with 7 bases between. The CDR3 sequence is 13 residues long. A v3.0 immunoSEQ assay was performed at survey level. The sequencing target was 40,000-50,000 T-cell genomes per sample. Profiling relied on immunoSEQ multiplex PCR, and the TCRdb table lists in-frame clones only, not all of them. This table has 20,000 to 25,000 clones, about 84% appearing once. Every participant gave one or more pre-ART and two or more post-ART PBMC samples. Regarding this clone: The target antigen is unknown.

This receptor was identified in a man aged 35-49 years with HIV. V gene TRBV7-3 combines with J gene TRBJ1-1; D is perhaps TRBD1 (5 bases). Sequenced material: unsorted PBMCs, taken 0.5 years before starting antiretroviral therapy. CDR3 protein: CASSLRGDTEAFF. DNA of the CDR3: TGTGCCAGCAGCTTACGGGGGGACACTGAAGCTTTCTTT.